This T cell receptor beta chain comes out of a study of T cells expressing NK-cell markers (TCRdb year 2020). At the level of the whole study: Eight donors provided sorted CD3+CD56+NKG2C+, CD3+CD56+NKG2C- and CD3+CD56-NKG2C+ T-cell subsets, whose TCR beta-chain repertoires were profiled. The eight sequenced donors were randomly selected healthy volunteers, three men and five women. Among the eight sequenced donors, seven were HCMV-seropositive and one was HCMV-seronegative. Illumina HiSeq 2000/2500, MiSeq or NextSeq was used to sequence libraries as 2 x 150 bp reads.

Sequencing was performed on an Illumina HiSeq 2000. The TCR beta cDNA libraries were made using 5'RACE template switching, a step that added both a universal primer site and unique molecular identifiers. Synthesis of cDNA was primed from the TCR beta constant segment and was followed by two consecutive PCR amplification steps. The authors' pipeline ran thus. Reads were demultiplexed and grouped by UMI with MIGEC, and clonotypes were assembled and quantified with MiTCR. To exclude erroneous sequences, only TCR cDNA sequences supported by at least two reads were retained. Downstream repertoire analysis used the tcR package, and clonotypes were matched across fractions by CDR3 nucleotide sequence plus V segment. VDJmatch was used to annotate antigen specificity against VDJdb, with one amino acid substitution in CDR3 permitted. Each CDR3 protein sequence appears as one entry after TCRdb reprocessed the reads, and no DNA is included. TCRdb assigned the V and J calls; the authors' analysis was not used. The sample table on file contains a few hundred thousand distinct CDR3 sequences. The top ten constitute less than 4.5% of the sample.

Study-wide findings and limitations: In six donors, the dominant CD3+CD56+NKG2C+ clonotypes ranked among the top 10 CD8+ clonotypes, making up about 1.0-8% of CD8+ T cells. Whether the expanded NKG2C-expressing T cell clones were specific for HCMV antigens remained unclear. Those dominant clonotypes were again the most abundant among CD3+CD56-NKG2C+ cells in several donors, at roughly 28.3-60.1%.

Via the germline V gene, CDR1 is LGHNA and CDR2 YSLEER. Counted from cysteine to phenylalanine, this CDR3 has 14 amino acids. No DNA accompanies this entry. HCMV-specific IgG was detected in serum with a commercial ELISA kit to determine HCMV serostatus. Peripheral blood mononuclear cells were isolated from blood by Ficoll density gradient centrifugation. For this clonotype: This clone's antigen is unknown.

The chain joins TRBV4-3 to TRBJ2-5. The TCR comes from a man aged 18 to 29 in good health. Donor details come from another sample of the same person, matched by shared clones. The sample comprised blood T cells: a sorted CD56 or NKG2C T cell subset, CD4+ or CD8+ T cells, or bulk PBMC T cells (not recorded which). The CDR3 sequence is CASSQDSGYGTQYF.